This T cell receptor beta chain was captured by sequencing in a study of cytomegalovirus exposure and HLA in healthy donors. Turning to the study itself: There were 65 million to 85 million unique TCRs (from HLA-typed donors) in an early data release. Study-level points and caveats: Presence/absence results assume similar sequencing depth per donor, which may not hold. Later on, a genetic analysis was performed. It linked a missense variant in DCLRE1C with V- and J-gene trimming of TCR beta.

Remarks on this clone: The antigen is not known.

Germline V gene lookup returns CDR1 MNHEY and CDR2 SVGAGI. The CDR3 sequence is 13 residues long. Trimming removed 0 bases at V and 13 bases at J, with 10 bases between. The PCR made use of 60 Vbeta and 13 Jbeta primers. Assay used: immunoSEQ multiplex PCR; TCRdb lists only in-frame clones, some missing. The data contain roughly 160,000 clones, 77% of them singletons. V and J are TRBV6-5 and TRBJ2-6; TRBD2 might be the D (5 bases). The clonotype was recovered from a woman in her 30s in good health and CMV-seronegative. Sequencing input: PBMCs. The CDR3, as DNA: TGTGCCAGCAGTTACTCTCCACCGGGGGTCCTGACTTTC. Amino acids: CASSYSPPGVLTF.